Described below is a single T cell receptor (beta chain) sequence and its context. These data belong to a study of blood T cell repertoires in COVID-19. Original processing methods: The assay estimated nucleated cells by amplifying reference gene primers. Here immunoSEQ multiplex PCR was the method, and the copy in TCRdb shows in-frame clones only, minus some. V, J and clone size derive from that table, while D and trimming were established from the DNA sequence. Of 65,000 to 85,000 clones listed, about four fifths are singletons. Germline V gene data show CDR1 as SNHLY and CDR2 as FYNNEI. The CDR3 has 16 amino acids. With V trimmed by 3 bases and J by 5 bases, 7 bases remained unmatched.

The sequenced sample consisted of peripheral blood. The J gene is TRBJ2-2, the V gene TRBV2; 9 bases are shared with TRBD1. The sequence was collected from a woman aged 55-70 years with acute or convalescent COVID-19. The CDR3 DNA follows: TGTGCCAGCAGTGACGTTTACAGGGGGCGAACCGGGGAGCTGTTTTTT. This codes for CASSDVYRGRTGELFF.